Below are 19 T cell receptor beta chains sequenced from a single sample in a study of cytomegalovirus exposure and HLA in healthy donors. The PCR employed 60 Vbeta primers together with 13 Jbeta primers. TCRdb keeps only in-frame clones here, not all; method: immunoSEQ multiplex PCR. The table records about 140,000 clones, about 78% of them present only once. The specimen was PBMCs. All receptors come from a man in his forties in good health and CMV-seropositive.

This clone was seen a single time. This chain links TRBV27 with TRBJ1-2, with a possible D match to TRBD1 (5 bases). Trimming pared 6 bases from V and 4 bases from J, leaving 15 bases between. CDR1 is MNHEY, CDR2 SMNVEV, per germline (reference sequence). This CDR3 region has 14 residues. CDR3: CASRPLGGIYGYTF. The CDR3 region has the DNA TGTGCCAGCAGACCCTTGGGGGGAATCTATGGCTACACCTTC.

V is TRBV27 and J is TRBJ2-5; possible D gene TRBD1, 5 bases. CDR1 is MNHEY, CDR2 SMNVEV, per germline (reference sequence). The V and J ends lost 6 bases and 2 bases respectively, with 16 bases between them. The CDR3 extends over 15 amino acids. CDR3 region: CASSPLQDQQETQYF. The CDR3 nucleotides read TGTGCCAGCAGCCCCCTACAGGACCAACAAGAGACCCAGTACTTC.

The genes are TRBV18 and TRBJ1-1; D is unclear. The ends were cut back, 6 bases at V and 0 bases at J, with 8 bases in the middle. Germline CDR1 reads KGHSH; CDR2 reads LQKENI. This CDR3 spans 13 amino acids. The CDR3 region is CASSATVNTEAFF. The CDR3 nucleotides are TGTGCCAGCTCGGCTACAGTGAACACTGAAGCTTTCTTT.

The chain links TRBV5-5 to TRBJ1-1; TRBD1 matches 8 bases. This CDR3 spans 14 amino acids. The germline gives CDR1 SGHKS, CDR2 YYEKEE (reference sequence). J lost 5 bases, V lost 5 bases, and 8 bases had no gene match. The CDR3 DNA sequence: TGTGCCAGCAGTTCCGGGACAGGAACGACTGAAGCTTTCTTT. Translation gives CASSSGTGTTEAFF.

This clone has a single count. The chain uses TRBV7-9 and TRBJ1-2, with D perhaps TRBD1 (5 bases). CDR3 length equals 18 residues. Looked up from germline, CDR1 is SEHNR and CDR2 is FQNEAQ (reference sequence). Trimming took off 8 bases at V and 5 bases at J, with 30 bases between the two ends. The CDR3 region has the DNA TGTGCCAGCCGCCCGAACTTCTTGGGCGATACAGGAATATATGGCTACACCTTC. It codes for CASRPNFLGDTGIYGYTF.

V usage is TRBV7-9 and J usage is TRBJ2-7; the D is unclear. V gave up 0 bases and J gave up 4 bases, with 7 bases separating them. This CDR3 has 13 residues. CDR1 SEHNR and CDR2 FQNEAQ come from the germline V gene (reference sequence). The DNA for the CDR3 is TGTGCCAGCAGCTTAGCGCTCGGTTACGAGCAGTACTTC. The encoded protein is CASSLALGYEQYF.

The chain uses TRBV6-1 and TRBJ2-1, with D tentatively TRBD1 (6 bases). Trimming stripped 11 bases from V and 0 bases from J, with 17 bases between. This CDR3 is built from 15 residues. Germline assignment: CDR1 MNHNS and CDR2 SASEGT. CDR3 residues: CASGAVGSSYNEQFF. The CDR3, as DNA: TGTGCCTCAGGGGCTGTTGGAAGCTCCTACAATGAGCAGTTCTTC.

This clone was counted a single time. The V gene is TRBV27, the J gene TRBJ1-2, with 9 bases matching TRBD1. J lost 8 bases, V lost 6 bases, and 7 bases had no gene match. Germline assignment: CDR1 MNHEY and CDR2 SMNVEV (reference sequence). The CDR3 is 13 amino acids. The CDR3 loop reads CASRGDRVDGYTF. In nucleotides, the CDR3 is TGTGCCAGCAGAGGGGACAGGGTTGACGGCTACACCTTC.

The CDR3 here is CASSEPGQSREGTQYF. The CDR3, as DNA: TGTGCCAGCAGTGAGCCAGGCCAGAGTCGGGAGGGTACGCAGTATTTT. The genes are TRBV25-1 and TRBJ2-3; TRBD2 agrees at 8 bases. The CDR3 length is 16 residues. The V gene end was trimmed by 3 bases and the J gene end by 8 bases; junction bases not matched to a gene: 13. CDR1 MGHDK and CDR2 SYGVNS come from the germline V gene.

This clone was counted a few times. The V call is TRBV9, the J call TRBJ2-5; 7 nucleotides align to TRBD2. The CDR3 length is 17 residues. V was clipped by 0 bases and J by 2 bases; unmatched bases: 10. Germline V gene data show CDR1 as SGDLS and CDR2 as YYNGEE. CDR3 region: CASSVDPPKGLQETQYF. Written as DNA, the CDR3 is TGTGCCAGCAGCGTAGATCCACCAAAGGGACTACAAGAGACCCAGTACTTC.

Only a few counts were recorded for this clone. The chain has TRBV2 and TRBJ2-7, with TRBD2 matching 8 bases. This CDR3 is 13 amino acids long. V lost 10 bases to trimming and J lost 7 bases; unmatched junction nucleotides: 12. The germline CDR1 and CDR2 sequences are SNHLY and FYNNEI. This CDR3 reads CATLGLGSVEQYF. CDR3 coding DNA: TGTGCCACCCTGGGACTAGGTTCGGTGGAGCAGTACTTC.

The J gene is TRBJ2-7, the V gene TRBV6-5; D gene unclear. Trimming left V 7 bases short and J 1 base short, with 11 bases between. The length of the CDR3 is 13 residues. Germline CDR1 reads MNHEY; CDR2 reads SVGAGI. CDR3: CASKVGGSYEQYF. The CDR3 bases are TGTGCCAGCAAAGTAGGCGGATCCTACGAGCAGTACTTC.

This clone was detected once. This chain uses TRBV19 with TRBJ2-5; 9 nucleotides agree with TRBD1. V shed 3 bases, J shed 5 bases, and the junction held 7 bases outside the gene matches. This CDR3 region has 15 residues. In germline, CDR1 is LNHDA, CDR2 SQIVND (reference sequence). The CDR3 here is CASSITGGKKETQYF. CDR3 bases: TGTGCCAGTAGTATTACAGGGGGCAAGAAGGAGACCCAGTACTTC.

CDR3 sequence reads: CASSIREGLGEQYF. The CDR3 region has the DNA TGTGCCAGTAGTATACGAGAGGGACTGGGTGAGCAGTACTTC. J is TRBJ2-7 and V is TRBV19; maybe TRBD2 (6 bases). Germline CDR1 LNHDA, CDR2 SQIVND (reference sequence). The CDR3 extends over 14 amino acids. V dropped 2 bases and J dropped 7 bases, with 15 bases sitting between them.

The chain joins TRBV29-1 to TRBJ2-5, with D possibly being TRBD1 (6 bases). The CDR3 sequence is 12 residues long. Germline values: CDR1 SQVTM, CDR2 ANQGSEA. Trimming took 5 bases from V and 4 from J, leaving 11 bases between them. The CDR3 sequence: CSVSQGRETQYF. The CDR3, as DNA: TGCAGCGTTAGTCAGGGGAGAGAGACCCAGTACTTC.

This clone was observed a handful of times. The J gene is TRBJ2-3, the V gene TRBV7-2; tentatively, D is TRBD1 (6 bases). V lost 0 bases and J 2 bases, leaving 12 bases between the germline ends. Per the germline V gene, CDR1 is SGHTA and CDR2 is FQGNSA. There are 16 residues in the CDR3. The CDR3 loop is CASSLAGGAITDTQYF. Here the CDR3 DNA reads TGTGCCAGCAGCTTAGCAGGGGGAGCAATCACAGATACGCAGTATTTT.

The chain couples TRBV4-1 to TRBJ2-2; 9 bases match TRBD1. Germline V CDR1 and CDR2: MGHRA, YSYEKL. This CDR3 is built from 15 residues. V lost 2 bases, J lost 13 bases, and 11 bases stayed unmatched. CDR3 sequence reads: CASSQNTGGGGGLFF. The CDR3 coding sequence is TGCGCCAGCAGCCAAAATACAGGGGGCGGGGGCGGGCTGTTTTTT.

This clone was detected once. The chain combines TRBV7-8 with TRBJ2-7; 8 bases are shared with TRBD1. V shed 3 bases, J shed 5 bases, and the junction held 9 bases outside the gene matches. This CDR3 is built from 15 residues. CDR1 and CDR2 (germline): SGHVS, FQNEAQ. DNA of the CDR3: TGTGCCAGCAGCTTGACAGGGGATGGGCTCGACGAGCAGTACTTC. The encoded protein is CASSLTGDGLDEQYF.

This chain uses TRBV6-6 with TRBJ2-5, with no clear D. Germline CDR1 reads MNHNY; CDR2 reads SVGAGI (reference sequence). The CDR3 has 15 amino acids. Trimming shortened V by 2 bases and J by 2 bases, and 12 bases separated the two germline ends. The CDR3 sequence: CASSYAPMRQETQYF. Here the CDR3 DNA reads TGTGCCAGCAGTTACGCCCCCATGAGACAAGAGACCCAGTACTTC.